The source of this TCR beta chain is a study of Tregs in tolerant kidney transplant recipients. Overall study results and limits: Antigen-driven expansion was suggested because donor-specific Tregs expanded more than all Tregs in tolerant patients. No direct test of biological reproducibility was done here.

Using immunoSEQ multiplex PCR, the repertoire was profiled, and TCRdb retains in-frame clones only, with some absent. The sample comprises 55,000 to 70,000 clones, approximately 85% of which are singletons, and approximately 2.1% rests with the top ten. Thawed PBMCs were FACS-sorted into unstimulated CD4+CD25+CD127- regulatory T cells, CD4+CD25- non-regulatory cells, CD4 and CD8 cells. Regulatory T cells were sorted from thawed PBMCs rested overnight at 37°C with around 200 IU/ml IL-2. Trimming took 2 bases from V and 3 from J, leaving 8 bases between them. CDR1 is SQVTM and CDR2 is ANQGSEA in the germline V gene. CDR3 length equals 12 residues. A note on this clone: Its specificity is unknown.

This clonotype originated in a human donor who received a combined kidney and bone marrow transplant. The material was Tregs from blood, obtained before the transplant. This chain joins TRBV29-1 and TRBJ2-7; D is unresolved. CDR3 nucleotide sequence: TGCAGCGTTGAATCGGACGGCTACGAGCAGTACTTC. Residues: CSVESDGYEQYF.